The 3 T cell receptor beta chains reported below all come from one sample, sequenced in a study of T cells after yellow fever vaccination. Via MiXCR, TCRdb re-called the 5' RACE reads, giving one row per CDR3 protein. The table shows approximately 150,000 distinct CDR3 sequences, with around 7.7% occurring only once. The sample was CD4+ T cells sorted from PBMCs, taken 5 days after the yellow fever booster vaccination. All receptors derive from a man between 25 and 39 years old who received the YFV17D yellow fever vaccine.

The chain carries TRBV28 and TRBJ2-5; TRBD1 matches 7 bases. Germline CDR1 is MDHEN and CDR2 is SYDVKM. CDR3 length: 16 residues. V gave up 10 bases and J gave up 5 bases; unmatched junction bases: 19. The CDR3 bases are TGTGCCATTACCTCAGGTGGGGGACAGCAGCGGGAGACCCAGTACTTC. Translated, it gives CAITSGGGQQRETQYF.

Many counts were recorded for this clonotype. The chain combines TRBV5-1 with TRBJ2-7; D is unresolved. With 4 bases removed from V and 3 bases from J, the gap between germline ends came to 5 bases. The germline CDR1 and CDR2 sequences are SGHRS and YFSETQ. The CDR3 is 11 amino acids. The CDR3 is CASSGDYEQYF. The CDR3 bases are TGCGCCAGCAGCGGGGACTACGAGCAGTACTTC.

This clonotype was counted ten times or more. V is TRBV12-3 or TRBV12-4 and J is TRBJ2-2, with D possibly matching TRBD2 (6 bases). Trimming cost V 10 bases and J 4 bases, with 13 bases left between them. The CDR3 contains 13 residues. The DNA of the CDR3 is TGTGCCACCAGGGAGGCAAGCACCGGGGAGCTGTTTTTT. As protein: CATREASTGELFF.